A single sample is the source of the 17 T cell receptor beta chains below, sequenced in a study of blood T cell repertoires in COVID-19. Clones were read by immunoSEQ multiplex PCR, and TCRdb kept only the in-frame ones, dropping some. Seen here are 200,000 or so clones, approximately 90% observed once, and the top ten hold roughly 2.6%. The specimen was peripheral blood. The origin of the receptors is a man younger than 40 with COVID-19, enrolled during active disease.

V and J are TRBV3-1 (or the pseudogene TRBV3-2) and TRBJ2-1, with a weak D call TRBD2 (6 bases). The CDR3 is 16 amino acids. V was shortened by 4 bases and J by 4 bases, with 17 bases between the two germline ends. The germline V gene encodes CDR1 LGHDT and CDR2 YNNKEL (reference sequence). The CDR3, as DNA: TGTGCCAGCAGCCTCTCATCTCTAGCGCGTTACAATGAGCAGTTCTTC. Its protein is CASSLSSLARYNEQFF.

A single count supports this clone. The V call is TRBV4-1, the J call TRBJ1-5, with TRBD1 identical over 8 bases. The germline V gene encodes CDR1 MGHRA and CDR2 YSYEKL. The CDR3 is made up of 18 amino acids. V gave up 0 bases and J gave up 1 base; unmatched junction bases: 8. The CDR3 protein is CASSQDPGTGQSNQPQHF. CDR3 bases: TGCGCCAGCAGCCAAGACCCAGGGACAGGACAGAGCAATCAGCCCCAGCATTTT.

The gene calls are TRBV2 and TRBJ1-1; 7 nucleotides align to TRBD1. The CDR3 totals 14 residues. From germline, CDR1 is SNHLY and CDR2 FYNNEI. The ends lost 7 bases at V and 4 bases at J; junction bases unmatched: 9. The CDR3 here is CASKADAGGTEAFF. Here the CDR3 DNA reads TGTGCCAGCAAAGCTGACGCAGGGGGCACTGAAGCTTTCTTT.

The count of this clone is one. The rearrangement uses TRBV18 and TRBJ2-3, with D maybe TRBD1 (6 bases). CDR1 KGHSH and CDR2 LQKENI come from the germline V gene. V was pared by 6 bases and J by 3 bases, with 16 bases between. This CDR3 is built from 15 residues. The CDR3 region has the DNA TGTGCCAGCTCCCTCACCGTTGGACAGACAGATACGCAGTATTTT. Its protein is CASSLTVGQTDTQYF.

This chain links TRBV5-4 with TRBJ2-3, with TRBD2 matching over 9 bases. CDR1 and CDR2 from the germline V gene are SGHNT and YYREEE (reference sequence). CDR3 length: 15 residues. Unmatched junction bases numbered 6, after V lost 0 bases and J lost 7 bases. The CDR3 region is CASSLGGTSRYTQYF. CDR3 bases: TGTGCCAGCAGCTTGGGTGGGACTAGCAGATATACGCAGTATTTT.

The chain links TRBV9 to TRBJ1-4; 7 bases are shared with TRBD1. The CDR3 runs 14 residues. The junction had 5 bases not matched to a gene; V was cut back by 4 bases and J by 5 bases. Germline lookup yields CDR1 SGDLS and CDR2 YYNGEE. The CDR3 region has the DNA TGTGCCAGCAGCCCACGACAGGGAAATGAAAAACTGTTTTTT. The encoded protein is CASSPRQGNEKLFF.

V gene TRBV5-6 combines with J gene TRBJ2-2; TRBD1 matches at 9 bases. V lost 2 bases to trimming and J lost 4 bases; unmatched junction nucleotides: 9. Germline assignment: CDR1 SGHDT and CDR2 YYEEEE. This CDR3 is built from 17 residues. CDR3 protein: CASSFRPGQGGTGELFF. The DNA of the CDR3 is TGTGCCAGCAGCTTTCGTCCGGGACAGGGTGGCACCGGGGAGCTGTTTTTT.

The chain uses TRBV5-5 and TRBJ1-3; 7 nucleotides agree with TRBD1. The CDR3 is 15 residues long. Germline CDR1 is SGHKS and CDR2 is YYEKEE (reference sequence). J was trimmed by 1 base and V by 3 bases; bases with no gene match: 4. The CDR3: CASSSLTGSGNTIYF. The CDR3 DNA reads TGTGCCAGCAGCTCCCTGACAGGGTCTGGAAACACCATATATTTT.

This chain uses TRBV6-5 with TRBJ2-1; 9 bases are a match to TRBD1. Germline-derived CDR1 and CDR2 are MNHEY and SVGAGI. V gave up 2 bases and J gave up 6 bases; unmatched junction bases: 2. The CDR3 sequence is 14 residues long. CDR3 DNA: TGTGCCAGCAGTTACGGGACAGGGTCCAATGAGCAGTTCTTC. It encodes CASSYGTGSNEQFF.

This chain links TRBV19 with TRBJ2-3, with 7 bases that match TRBD1. The CDR3 is made up of 16 amino acids. The V segment lost 7 bases and the J segment 5 bases; nucleotides outside the gene matches: 15. In germline, CDR1 is LNHDA, CDR2 SQIVND (reference sequence). Written as DNA, the CDR3 is TGTGCCAGTACCCCGCTAGATGACAGGGTGGGAGATACGCAGTATTTT. This gives the protein CASTPLDDRVGDTQYF.

This clone was detected a few times. V gene TRBV28 combines with J gene TRBJ1-2; 9 bases fit TRBD1. The V gene's germline CDR1 is MDHEN and CDR2 SYDVKM. The J segment lost 5 bases and the V segment lost 6 bases, leaving 4 bases of the junction unmatched. The CDR3 spans 13 residues. The CDR3 region has the DNA TGTGCCAGCAGCCTGGGACAGGGTTATGGCTACACCTTC. It translates to CASSLGQGYGYTF.

J is TRBJ1-6 and V is TRBV7-9, with 7 bases lining up with TRBD1. The V gene's germline CDR1 is SEHNR and CDR2 FQNEAQ (reference sequence). Trimming removed 2 bases from V and 10 bases from J; junction bases left unmatched: 5. CDR3 length equals 14 residues. CDR3 bases: TGTGCCAGCAGCTTACGGCAGGGGGGCTCACCCCTCCACTTT. Translated: CASSLRQGGSPLHF.

This clone was detected once. This chain links TRBV7-7 with TRBJ2-7, with 9 bases aligning to TRBD1. There are 14 residues in the CDR3. CDR1 and CDR2 from the germline V gene are SSHAT and FNYEAQ (reference sequence). With V trimmed by 5 bases and J by 5 bases, 7 bases remained unmatched. As DNA, the CDR3 is TGTGCCAGCAGCCCCCGGGACAGGGAACACGAGCAGTACTTC. It specifies CASSPRDREHEQYF.

The rearrangement links TRBV19 to TRBJ1-2, with 7 nucleotides matching TRBD1. Germline loops: CDR1 LNHDA, CDR2 SQIVND (reference sequence). This CDR3 has 13 amino acids. With 6 bases clipped from V and 13 bases from J, the junction kept 14 bases outside the gene matches. The CDR3 protein is CASSTGTATACTF. In DNA, the CDR3 is TGTGCCAGTAGCACTGGGACAGCGACGGCTTGCACCTTC.

This rearrangement joins TRBV30 to TRBJ1-5; 7 positions agree with TRBD1. The CDR3 has 14 residues. Germline values: CDR1 GTSNPN, CDR2 SVGIG (reference sequence). Trimming at V came to 2 bases and at J to 6 bases, leaving 7 bases not matched to a gene. The CDR3 region has the DNA TGTGCCTGGAGTTCAGGGGGGTTGGGTCAGCCCCAGCATTTT. As protein: CAWSSGGLGQPQHF.

The CDR3 is CASSPSAGRGYTF. CDR3 in DNA: TGTGCCAGCTCACCCTCGGCGGGGCGCGGCTACACCTTC. The chain uses TRBV18 and TRBJ1-2; D may be TRBD1 (5 bases). Germline V gene data show CDR1 as KGHSH and CDR2 as LQKENI. CDR3 length: 13 amino acids. V lost 3 bases and J 8 bases, leaving 13 bases between the germline ends.

This CDR3 reads CASSIGQGGTDTQYF. For the CDR3, the DNA is TGTGCCAGCAGCATTGGACAGGGGGGCACAGATACGCAGTATTTT. The chain joins TRBV9 to TRBJ2-3; 10 bases fit TRBD1. The germline CDR1 and CDR2 sequences are SGDLS and YYNGEE. Trimming cost V 4 bases and J 1 base; bases outside gene matches: 3. The CDR3 is 15 amino acids. The full variable domain, with the rest looked up from reference TRBV9 and TRBJ2-3, is DSGVTQTPKHLITATGQRVTLRCSPRSGDLSVYWYQQSLDQGLQFLIQYYNGEERAKGNILERFSAQQFPDLHSELNLSSLELGDSALYFCASSIGQGGTDTQYFGPGTRLTVL.